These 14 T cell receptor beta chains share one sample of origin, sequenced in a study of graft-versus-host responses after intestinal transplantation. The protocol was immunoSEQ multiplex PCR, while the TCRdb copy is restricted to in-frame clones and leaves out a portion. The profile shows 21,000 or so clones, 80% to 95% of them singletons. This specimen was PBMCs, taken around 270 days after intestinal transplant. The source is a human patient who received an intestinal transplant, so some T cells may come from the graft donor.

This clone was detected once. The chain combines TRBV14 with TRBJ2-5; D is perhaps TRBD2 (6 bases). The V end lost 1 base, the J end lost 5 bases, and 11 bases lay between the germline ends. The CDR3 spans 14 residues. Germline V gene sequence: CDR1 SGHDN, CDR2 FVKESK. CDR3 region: CASSQVEGRETQYF. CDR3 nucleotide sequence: TGTGCCAGCAGCCAAGTGGAGGGTCGGGAGACCCAGTACTTC.

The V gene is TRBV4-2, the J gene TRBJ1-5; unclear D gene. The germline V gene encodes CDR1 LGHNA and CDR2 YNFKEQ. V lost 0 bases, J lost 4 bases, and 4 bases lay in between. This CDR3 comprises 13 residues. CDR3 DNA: TGTGCCAGCAGCCAAGACCTAAATCAGCCCCAGCATTTT. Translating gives CASSQDLNQPQHF.

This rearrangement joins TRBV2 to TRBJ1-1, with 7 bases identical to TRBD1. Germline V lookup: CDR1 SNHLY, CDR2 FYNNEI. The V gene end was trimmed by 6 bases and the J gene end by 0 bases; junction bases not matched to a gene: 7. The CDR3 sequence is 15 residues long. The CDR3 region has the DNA TGTGCCAGCAGGGGGACAGCGGACATGAACACTGAAGCTTTCTTT. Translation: CASRGTADMNTEAFF.

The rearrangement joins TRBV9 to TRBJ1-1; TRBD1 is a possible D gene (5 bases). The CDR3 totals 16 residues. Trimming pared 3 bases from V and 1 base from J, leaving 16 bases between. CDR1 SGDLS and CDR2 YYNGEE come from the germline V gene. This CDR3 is CASSALGGLTNTEAFF. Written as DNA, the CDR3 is TGTGCCAGCAGCGCACTTGGGGGACTGACGAACACTGAAGCTTTCTTT.

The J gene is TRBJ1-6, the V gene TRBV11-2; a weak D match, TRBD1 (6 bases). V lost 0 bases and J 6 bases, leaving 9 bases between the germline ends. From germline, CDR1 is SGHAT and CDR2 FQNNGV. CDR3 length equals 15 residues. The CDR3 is CASSLDTGINSPLHF. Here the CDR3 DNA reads TGTGCCAGCAGCTTAGATACAGGGATTAATTCACCCCTCCACTTT.

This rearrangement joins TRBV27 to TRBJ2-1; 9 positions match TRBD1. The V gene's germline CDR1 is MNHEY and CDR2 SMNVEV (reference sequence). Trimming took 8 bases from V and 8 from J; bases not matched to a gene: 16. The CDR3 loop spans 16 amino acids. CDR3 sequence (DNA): TGTGCCAGCGGAGGACAGGGGATAAACATGAGGTATGAGCAGTTCTTC. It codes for CASGGQGINMRYEQFF.

The CDR3 DNA follows: TGTGCCAGCAGCTCGGGGCGGGGGCAGGCGGATGAAAAACTGTTTTTT. Its protein is CASSSGRGQADEKLFF. This rearrangement joins TRBV7-9 to TRBJ1-4, with D perhaps TRBD1 (6 bases). Trimming stripped 4 bases from V and 6 bases from J, with 18 bases between. The germline CDR1 and CDR2 sequences are SEHNR and FQNEAQ (reference sequence). The CDR3 covers 16 residues.

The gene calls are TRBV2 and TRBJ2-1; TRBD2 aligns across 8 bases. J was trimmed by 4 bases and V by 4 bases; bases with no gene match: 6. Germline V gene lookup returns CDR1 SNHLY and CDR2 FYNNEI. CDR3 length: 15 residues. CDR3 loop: CASSGTSSRYNEQFF. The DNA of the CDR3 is TGTGCCAGCAGTGGGACTAGCTCGAGGTACAATGAGCAGTTCTTC.

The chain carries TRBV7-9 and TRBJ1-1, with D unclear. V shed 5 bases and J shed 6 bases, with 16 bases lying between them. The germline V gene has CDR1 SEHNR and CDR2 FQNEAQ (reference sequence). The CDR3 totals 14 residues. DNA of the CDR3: TGTGCCAGCAGCCCCCTCGGCAGGCGGTCTGAAGCTTTCTTT. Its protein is CASSPLGRRSEAFF.

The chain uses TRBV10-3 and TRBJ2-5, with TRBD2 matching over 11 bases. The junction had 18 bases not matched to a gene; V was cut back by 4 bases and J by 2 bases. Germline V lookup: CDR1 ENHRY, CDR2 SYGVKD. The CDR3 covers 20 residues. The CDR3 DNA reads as TGTGCCATCAGTGCTCAGGGTGGTCTAGCGGGAGGTGAGGTACAAGAGACCCAGTACTTC. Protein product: CAISAQGGLAGGEVQETQYF.

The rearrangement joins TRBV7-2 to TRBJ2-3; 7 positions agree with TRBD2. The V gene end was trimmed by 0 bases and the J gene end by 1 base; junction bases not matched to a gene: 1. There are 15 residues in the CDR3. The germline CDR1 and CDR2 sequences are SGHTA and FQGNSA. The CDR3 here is CASSLALAGTDTQYF. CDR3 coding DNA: TGTGCCAGCAGCTTAGCCCTAGCGGGCACAGATACGCAGTATTTT.

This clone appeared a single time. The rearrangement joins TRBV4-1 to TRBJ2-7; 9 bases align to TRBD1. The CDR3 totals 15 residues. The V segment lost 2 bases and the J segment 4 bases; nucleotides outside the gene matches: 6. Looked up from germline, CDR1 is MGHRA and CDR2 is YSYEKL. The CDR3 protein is CASSQPGTGRYEQYF. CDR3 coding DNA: TGCGCCAGCAGCCAACCCGGGACAGGGAGGTACGAGCAGTACTTC.

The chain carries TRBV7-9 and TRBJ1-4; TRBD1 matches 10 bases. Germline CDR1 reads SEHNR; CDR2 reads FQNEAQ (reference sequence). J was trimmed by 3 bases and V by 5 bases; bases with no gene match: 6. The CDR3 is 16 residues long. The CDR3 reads CASSRAGQGANEKLFF. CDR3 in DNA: TGTGCCAGCAGCAGAGCAGGACAGGGGGCTAATGAAAAACTGTTTTTT.

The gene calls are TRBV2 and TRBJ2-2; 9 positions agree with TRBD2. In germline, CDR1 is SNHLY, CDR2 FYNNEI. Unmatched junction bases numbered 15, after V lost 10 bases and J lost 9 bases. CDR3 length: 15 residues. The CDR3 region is CAIARASGMIRELFF. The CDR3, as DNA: TGTGCCATAGCTCGGGCTAGCGGGATGATAAGGGAGCTGTTTTTT.